One sample yielded the 6 T cell receptor beta chains listed below, sequenced in a study of T cell responses to AZD1222 COVID-19 vaccine. TCRdb's copy holds only in-frame clones and misses some; the assay was immunoSEQ multiplex PCR. The table shows 120,000 to 150,000 clones, with around 90% occurring only once. The sequencing here drew on peripheral blood, taken 28 days after the second AZD1222 dose. The receptors here all came from an adult who received the AZD1222 COVID-19 vaccine.

This chain connects TRBV27 to TRBJ1-5; D might be TRBD1 (5 bases). The CDR3 has 15 residues. CDR1 is MNHEY and CDR2 is SMNVEV in the germline V gene (reference sequence). Trimming took 1 base from V and 4 from J, leaving 11 bases between them. The CDR3 nucleotides are TGTGCCAGCAGTTTATACGGCGGGGCTAATCAGCCCCAGCATTTT. Its translation is CASSLYGGANQPQHF.

This clone has a single count. The chain recombines TRBV27 with TRBJ2-7, with TRBD1 as a possible D gene (6 bases). Trimming shortened V by 3 bases and J by 2 bases, and 8 bases separated the two germline ends. Germline V gene sequence: CDR1 MNHEY, CDR2 SMNVEV (reference sequence). This CDR3 comprises 13 residues. The CDR3 DNA is TGTGCCAGCAGTTTCGGGGACACCTACGAGCAGTACTTC. Translated: CASSFGDTYEQYF.

The CDR3 region has the DNA TGTGCCAGCAGTCCCGGGACAGGAGCTGAGCAGTTCTTC. Translation: CASSPGTGAEQFF. V and J are TRBV6-6 and TRBJ2-1; TRBD1 agrees at 8 bases. With 5 bases clipped from V and 9 bases from J, the junction kept 6 bases outside the gene matches. Germline values: CDR1 MNHNY, CDR2 SVGAGI (reference sequence). The CDR3 length is 13 residues.

V is TRBV20-1 and J is TRBJ2-7; no definite D call. This CDR3 is 11 amino acids long. V lost 3 bases to trimming and J lost 6 bases, with 9 bases between them. The germline CDR1 and CDR2 sequences are DFQATT and SNEGSKA (reference sequence). The CDR3 DNA sequence: TGCAGTGCTAGCCTAGTTAGCGAGCAGTACTTC. Its protein product is CSASLVSEQYF.

The gene calls are TRBV19 and TRBJ1-1, with 11 bases fitting TRBD1. The CDR3 loop spans 15 amino acids. Germline V lookup: CDR1 LNHDA, CDR2 SQIVND (reference sequence). V shed 5 bases, J shed 5 bases, and the junction held 7 bases outside the gene matches. The CDR3 coding sequence is TGTGCCAGTAGTCTTCGGACAGGGGGCCTTACTGAAGCTTTCTTT. Protein product: CASSLRTGGLTEAFF. Full variable domain (remainder filled in from reference TRBV19 and TRBJ1-1): DGGITQSPKYLFRKEGQNVTLSCEQNLNHDAMYWYRQDPGQGLRLIYYSQIVNDFQKGDIAEGYSVSREKKESFPLTVTSAQKNPTAFYLCASSLRTGGLTEAFFGQGTRLTVV.

J is TRBJ1-1 and V is TRBV19; D gene ambiguous. This CDR3 is built from 11 residues. Germline assignment: CDR1 LNHDA and CDR2 SQIVND (reference sequence). Between the trimmed V and J ends, which lost 3 bases and 5 bases, there was a span of 4 bases. CDR3 residues: CASSMSTEAFF. The CDR3, as DNA: TGTGCCAGTAGTATGTCGACTGAAGCTTTCTTT.